The text below deals with one T cell receptor (beta chain). These data come from a study of blood T cell repertoires in COVID-19. Assay used: immunoSEQ multiplex PCR; TCRdb lists only in-frame clones, some missing. The sample shows over 90,000 clones, 70% to 90% of them seen only once. The TCR was taken from a woman aged 60-75 years in a cohort sampled during active or convalescent COVID-19. The sequenced material came from peripheral blood.

The CDR3 reads CASSPGDGLETQYF. The DNA for the CDR3 is TGTGCCAGCAGCCCAGGGGACGGGTTAGAGACCCAGTACTTC. The V gene is TRBV5-5, the J gene TRBJ2-5, with D maybe TRBD1 (6 bases). This CDR3 has 14 residues. Per germline, CDR1 SGHKS and CDR2 YYEKEE (reference sequence). V shed 4 bases and J shed 4 bases, with 14 bases lying between them.